The rows below give T cell receptor beta chains drawn from one sample of a study of prognosis after radiotherapy for stage I lung cancer. TCRdb independently ran MiXCR on the multiplex PCR reads; one entry per CDR3 protein. Here the sample spans about 18,000 distinct CDR3 sequences, 17% being singletons. Sequences were derived from PBMCs, sampled before or after stereotactic body radiation therapy (not recorded which). These receptors came from a donor over 45 with non-small cell lung cancer. Each CDR3 is given with its conserved first and last residue. D genes are given only for firm matches. Some rows mark clone size as missing; the rest say once, few, many or name a class of expanded clone.

clone_size	v_call	j_call	d_call	cdr3_aa	cdr3_nt
many	TRBV27	TRBJ2-2	TRBD2	CASRSLRAGGNTGELFF	TGTGCCAGCAGATCCCTCCGGGCGGGGGGAAACACCGGGGAGCTGTTTTTT
medium-sized	TRBV20-1	TRBJ2-1	TRBD2	CSARAGTSGKTYNEQFF	TGCAGTGCTAGAGCCGGGACTAGCGGGAAGACTTACAATGAGCAGTTCTTC
many	TRBV6-5	TRBJ1-1	NA	CASSYAPADEAFF	TGTGCCAGCAGTTACGCGCCGGCCGATGAAGCTTTCTTT
many	TRBV20-1	TRBJ2-2	NA	CSARDFGAGELFF	NA
many	TRBV7-2	TRBJ1-6	TRBD1	CASSFADRANSPLHF	TGTGCCAGCAGCTTTGCGGACAGGGCAAATTCACCCCTCCACTTT
many	TRBV11-3	TRBJ2-7	NA	CASSLRGTVDEQYF	TGTGCCAGCAGCTTGCGAGGGACTGTAGACGAGCAGTACTTC
many	TRBV20-1	TRBJ2-3	TRBD2	CSASDYMDGGSTDTQYF	TGCAGTGCTAGTGATTACATGGACGGGGGGTCCACAGATACGCAGTATTTT
many	TRBV11-3	TRBJ2-2	NA	CASRYQGSGELFF	TGTGCCAGCAGATATCAGGGGTCCGGGGAGCTGTTTTTT
many	TRBV3-1	TRBJ1-2	NA	CASSHGTSYGYTF	TGTGCCAGCAGCCACGGGACCTCCTATGGCTACACCTTC
NA	TRBV6-9	TRBJ2-6	NA	CASSYSAGMLANVLTF	TGTGCCAGCAGTTACTCTGCAGGGATGTTGGCCAACGTCCTGACTTTC
many	TRBV19	TRBJ1-6	NA	CASSPHKPGTLVHF	TGTGCCAGTAGCCCACATAAACCAGGGACCCTGGTCCACTTT
many	TRBV5-1	TRBJ1-2	NA	CASSLGDTNYGYTF	TGCGCCAGCAGCTTGGGGGACACGAACTATGGCTACACCTTC
many	TRBV20-1	TRBJ2-5	NA	CSATAGQETQYF	TGCAGTGCTACGGCGGGACAAGAGACCCAGTACTTC
many	TRBV5-1	TRBJ2-3	TRBD2	CASSGVGGSTDTQYF	TGCGCCAGCAGCGGGGTGGGGGGGAGCACAGATACGCAGTATTTT
many	TRBV20-1	TRBJ1-1	NA	CSARVGGAAFF	TGCAGTGCTAGGGTGGGGGGGGCTGCTTTCTTT
many	TRBV9	TRBJ2-3	NA	CASSATGRFTDTQYF	TGTGCCAGCAGCGCGACTGGGAGATTCACAGATACGCAGTATTTT
many	TRBV6-1	TRBJ1-5	NA	CASSDIGRRNQPQHF	TGTGCCAGCAGTGATATAGGGAGGAGAAATCAGCCCCAGCATTTT
many	TRBV7-9	TRBJ2-7	NA	CASSLGYAGVYEQYF	TGTGCCAGCAGCTTAGGTTATGCCGGGGTTTACGAGCAGTACTTC
many	TRBV6-2/TRBV6-3	TRBJ2-4	NA	CASSKGGTQGTKNIQYF	TGTGCCAGCAGTAAGGGCGGGACCCAGGGGACCAAAAACATTCAGTACTTC
many	TRBV9	TRBJ2-2	TRBD1	CASSALGTGFTGELFF	TGTGCCAGCAGCGCCTTGGGGACAGGGTTCACCGGGGAGCTGTTTTTT
many	TRBV19	TRBJ1-4	NA	CASMRVAATNEKLFF	TGTGCCAGTATGCGGGTTGCCGCAACTAATGAAAAACTGTTTTTT
few	TRBV7-9	TRBJ2-5	NA	CASSLWDAGETQYF	TGTGCCAGCAGCTTATGGGATGCTGGAGAGACCCAGTACTTC
many	TRBV11-2	TRBJ1-4	NA	CASSPGTAINEKLFF	TGTGCCAGCAGTCCCGGGACGGCCATTAATGAAAAACTGTTTTTT
medium-sized	TRBV13	TRBJ2-7	NA	CASSSHLGQGSYEQYF	TGTGCCAGCAGCTCCCACCTAGGGCAGGGCTCCTACGAGCAGTACTTC